This TCR beta chain was identified in a study of PD-1 blockade in classical Hodgkin lymphoma. Study-wide context: Every 2 weeks, patients had 3 mg/kg nivolumab intravenously.

General study points: CD8+ TCR diversity did not rise significantly by C4D1, unlike CD4+.

To note about this clone: Its matching antigen is unknown.

Brentuximab vedotin exposure varied, and every patient relapsed after autologous stem cell transplantation. Using immunoSEQ multiplex PCR, the repertoire was profiled, and TCRdb retains in-frame clones only, with some absent. The sample yields over 15,000 clones, 82% seen once. The V end was cut by 7 bases, the J end by 8 bases, with 15 bases between. The length of the CDR3 is 14 residues. The germline V gene has CDR1 MNHEY and CDR2 SVGAGI. This receptor was identified in a human donor with classical Hodgkin lymphoma. Sequencing used peripheral blood mononuclear cells (PBMCs), obtained before the second cycle of nivolumab. The V and J genes are TRBV6-5 and TRBJ1-6; no reliable D call. The CDR3 DNA is TGTGCCAGCAAGAGGGTGGGTCAGGATTCACCCCTCCACTTT. It is translated as CASKRVGQDSPLHF.